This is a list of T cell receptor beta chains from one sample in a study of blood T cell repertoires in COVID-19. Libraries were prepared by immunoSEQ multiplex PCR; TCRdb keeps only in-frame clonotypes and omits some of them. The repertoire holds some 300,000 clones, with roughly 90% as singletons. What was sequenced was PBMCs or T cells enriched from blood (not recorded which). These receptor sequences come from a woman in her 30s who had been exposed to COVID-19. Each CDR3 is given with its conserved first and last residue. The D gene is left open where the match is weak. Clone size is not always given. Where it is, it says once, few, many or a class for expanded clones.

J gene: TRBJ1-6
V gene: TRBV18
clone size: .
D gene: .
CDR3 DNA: TGTGCCAGCTCACCGCCGGGATGGGATTCACCCCTCCACTTT
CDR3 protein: CASSPPGWDSPLHF

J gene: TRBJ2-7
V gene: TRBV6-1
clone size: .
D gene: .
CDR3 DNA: TGTGCCAGCAGTGAAGTAGGGAGGAGCGCACACGGGCAGTACTTC
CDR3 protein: CASSEVGRSAHGQYF

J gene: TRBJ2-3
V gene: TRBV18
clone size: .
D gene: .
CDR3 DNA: TGTGCCAGCTCACCAGACACCCGCACAGATACGCAGTATTTT
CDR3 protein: CASSPDTRTDTQYF

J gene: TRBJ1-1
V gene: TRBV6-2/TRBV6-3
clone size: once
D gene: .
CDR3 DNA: TGTGCCAGCAGTAACCCGCTCATTACGGGTAGCACTGAAGCTTTCTTT
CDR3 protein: CASSNPLITGSTEAFF

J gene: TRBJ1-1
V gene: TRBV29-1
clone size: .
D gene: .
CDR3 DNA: TGCAGCGTTGTAGTCAGGGGCATGAACACTGAAGCTTTCTTT
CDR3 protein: CSVVVRGMNTEAFF

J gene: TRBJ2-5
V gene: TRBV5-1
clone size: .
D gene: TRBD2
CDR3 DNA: TGCGCCAGCGGAGGCGGGGGGGCCGTAGAGACCCAGTACTTC
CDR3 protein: CASGGGGAVETQYF

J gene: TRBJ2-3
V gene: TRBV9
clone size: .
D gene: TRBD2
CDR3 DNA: TGTGCCAGCAGCGTAGAACCCTTAGCGGGGGGCGGGGATACGCAGTATTTT
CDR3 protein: CASSVEPLAGGGDTQYF

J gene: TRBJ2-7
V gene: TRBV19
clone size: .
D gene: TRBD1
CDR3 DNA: TGTGCCAGCGCCTTGACAGGGTACTACGAGCAGTACTTC
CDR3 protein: CASALTGYYEQYF

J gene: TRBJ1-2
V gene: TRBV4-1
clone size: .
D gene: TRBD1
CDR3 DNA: TGCGCCAGCAGCCAGCCAGGGACAGTGAGTTATGGCTACACCTTC
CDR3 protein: CASSQPGTVSYGYTF

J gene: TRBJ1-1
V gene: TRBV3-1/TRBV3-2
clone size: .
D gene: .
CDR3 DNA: TGTGCCAGCAGCCAAGAAAGGAGGGGACCAGGAGCTTTCTTT
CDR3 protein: CASSQERRGPGAFF

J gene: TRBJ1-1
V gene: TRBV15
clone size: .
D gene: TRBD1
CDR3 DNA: TGTGCCACCAGCAGAACCGCGACAGGGCCGGGAGCTTTCTTT
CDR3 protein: CATSRTATGPGAFF

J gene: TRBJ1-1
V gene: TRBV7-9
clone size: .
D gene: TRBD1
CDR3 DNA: TGTGCCAGCAGCTTACCTTCGACAGGGGGCACTGAAGCTTTCTTT
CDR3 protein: CASSLPSTGGTEAFF

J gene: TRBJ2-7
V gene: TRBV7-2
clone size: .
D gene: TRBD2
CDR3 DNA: TGTGCCAGCAGCCCGAGGGCTAGCGGGGGGTCGGAAGAGCAGTACTTC
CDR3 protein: CASSPRASGGSEEQYF

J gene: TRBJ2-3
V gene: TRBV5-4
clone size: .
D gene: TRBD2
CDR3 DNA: TGTGCCAGCATCTCGACGGGGGGATCAGATACGCAGTATTTT
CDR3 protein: CASISTGGSDTQYF

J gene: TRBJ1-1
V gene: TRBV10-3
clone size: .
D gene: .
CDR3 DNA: TGTGCCTCAAAGGGAGGGGAGAGTACGGCTTTCTTT
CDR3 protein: CASKGGESTAFF

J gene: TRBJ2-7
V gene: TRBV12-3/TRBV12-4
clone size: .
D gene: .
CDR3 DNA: TGTGCCAGCAGCCTTCACCAGGGCGGGCAGTACTTC
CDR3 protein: CASSLHQGGQYF

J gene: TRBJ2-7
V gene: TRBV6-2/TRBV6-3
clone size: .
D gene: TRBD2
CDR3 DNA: TGTGCCAGCAGCCACCTGGCGGGGGGCTACGAGCAGTACTTC
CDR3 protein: CASSHLAGGYEQYF

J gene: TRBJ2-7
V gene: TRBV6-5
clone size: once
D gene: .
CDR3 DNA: TGTGCCAGCAGTACAGGGAACTCCTACGAGCAGTACTTC
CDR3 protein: CASSTGNSYEQYF